These 15 T cell receptor beta chains came from one sample sequenced in a study of T cell repertoires in cytomegalovirus infection. TCRdb passed the reads through MiXCR, listing each CDR3 protein once. Among 500,000 or so distinct CDR3 sequences listed, 15% to 20% were seen once. Sequenced: CD8+ T cells from PBMCs. Source of these receptors: a human donor in good health (CMV status not recorded). Some clones in this sample may be carry-over from other donors' samples.

This clonotype occurred once. This chain connects TRBV7-3 to TRBJ1-2; D gene unclear. With 6 bases removed from V and 0 bases from J, the gap between germline ends came to 8 bases. The CDR3 length is 13 residues. Germline CDR1 SGHTA, CDR2 FQGTGA. This CDR3 is CASSQITNYGYTF. CDR3 bases: TGTGCCAGCAGTCAAATTACTAACTATGGCTACACCTTC.

This chain uses TRBV2 with TRBJ2-7; 10 nucleotides agree with TRBD1. The CDR3 runs 14 residues. With V trimmed by 6 bases and J by 5 bases, 7 bases remained unmatched. CDR1 and CDR2 from the germline V gene are SNHLY and FYNNEI. CDR3 nucleotide sequence: TGTGCCAGCAGACCACCGGGACAGGGGAACGAGCAGTACTTC. It translates to CASRPPGQGNEQYF.

There are a few counts of this clonotype. The CDR3 sequence is CASSTDRGLTEAFF. CDR3 nucleotides: TGTGCCAGCAGTACCGACAGGGGGCTTACTGAAGCTTTCTTT. The rearrangement links TRBV6-6 to TRBJ1-1; 10 bases align to TRBD1. The CDR3 runs 14 residues. V lost 5 bases and J lost 5; bases outside the gene matches: 5. Germline loops: CDR1 MNHNY, CDR2 SVGAGI (reference sequence).

The CDR3 DNA reads as TGTGCCAGCAGCGGGGGGTCCCTCAGTTGGACCGGGGAGCTGTTTTTT. Encoded protein: CASSGGSLSWTGELFF. V gene TRBV9 combines with J gene TRBJ2-2; D is possibly TRBD1 or TRBD2 (5 bases each). This CDR3 spans 16 amino acids. Trimming cost V 3 bases and J 5 bases, with 17 bases left between them. Germline CDR1 reads SGDLS; CDR2 reads YYNGEE. Looking up the rest from reference TRBV9 and TRBJ2-2 gives the full variable domain: DSGVTQTPKHLITATGQRVTLRCSPRSGDLSVYWYQQSLDQGLQFLIQYYNGEERAKGNILERFSAQQFPDLHSELNLSSLELGDSALYFCASSGGSLSWTGELFFGEGSRLTVL.

The rearrangement links TRBV4-2 to TRBJ2-7; 7 nucleotides match TRBD1. The V segment lost 0 bases and the J segment 3 bases; nucleotides outside the gene matches: 2. In germline, CDR1 is LGHNA, CDR2 YNFKEQ. The CDR3 length is 14 residues. CDR3 DNA: TGTGCCAGCAGCCAAGAGGACAGGCTCTACGAGCAGTACTTC. It translates to CASSQEDRLYEQYF.

The rearrangement joins TRBV4-2 to TRBJ2-5; weak D call: TRBD2 (7 bases). Trimming took off 0 bases at V and 4 bases at J, with 12 bases between the two ends. Germline CDR1 and CDR2: LGHNA and YNFKEQ. The CDR3 is 15 residues long. The CDR3 region has the DNA TGTGCCAGCAGCCAAGAACGGGGGGCGAGAGAGACCCAGTACTTC. This gives the protein CASSQERGARETQYF.

The chain recombines TRBV9 with TRBJ2-1; a possible D gene is TRBD1 (6 bases). V lost 0 bases to trimming and J lost 9 bases, with 10 bases between them. CDR3 size: 13 residues. Germline V gene lookup returns CDR1 SGDLS and CDR2 YYNGEE. The CDR3 DNA follows: TGTGCCAGCAGCGTAGTCGTAGGGGGTGAGCAGTTCTTC. Its translation is CASSVVVGGEQFF.

As to this clonotype: Relative to the germline gene, one junction end is altered; a read error may explain this. The chain has TRBV6-5 and TRBJ2-7, with 7 bases matching TRBD2. The CDR3 runs to 14 residues. The germline CDR1 and CDR2 sequences are MNHEY and SVGAGI. This CDR3 is CASSLRGNSYVQYF. The CDR3 DNA is TGTGCCAGCAGTCTGCGGGGGAACTCCTACGTGCAGTACTTC.

This clonotype has ten or more counts. V gene TRBV12-3 or TRBV12-4 combines with J gene TRBJ2-7; no reliable D call. The CDR3 extends over 12 amino acids. Trimming took 2 bases from V and 5 from J, leaving 7 bases between them. The CDR3 protein is CASSLIGDEQYF. CDR3 nucleotides: TGTGCCAGCAGTTTAATAGGCGACGAGCAGTACTTC.

In its sample, this clonotype was seen many times. V gene TRBV2 combines with J gene TRBJ1-5; no reliable D call. Germline V CDR1 and CDR2: SNHLY, FYNNEI. CDR3 length: 15 residues. V gave up 2 bases and J gave up 2 bases, with 10 bases separating them. The DNA for the CDR3 is TGTGCCAGCAGTGAACGGGCGAACGGCAATCAGCCCCAGCATTTT. It translates to CASSERANGNQPQHF.

The genes are TRBV9 and TRBJ2-5; D gene unclear. Germline lookup yields CDR1 SGDLS and CDR2 YYNGEE. CDR3 length: 15 residues. Trimming left V 3 bases short and J 4 bases short, with 16 bases between. CDR3 bases: TGTGCCAGCAGCGCATACCTGGGCGGTGGAGAGACCCAGTACTTC. Protein sequence: CASSAYLGGGETQYF.

This clonotype was seen ten or more times. V gene TRBV7-9 combines with J gene TRBJ2-1, with D unclear. V was trimmed by 2 bases and J by 5 bases, leaving 4 bases between them. CDR1 SEHNR and CDR2 FQNEAQ come from the germline V gene (reference sequence). The CDR3 runs to 12 residues. In DNA, the CDR3 is TGTGCCAGCAGCTTATCTCACAATGAGCAGTTCTTC. Amino acid sequence: CASSLSHNEQFF.

This clonotype showed up just a few times. The chain recombines TRBV2 with TRBJ2-3; 9 bases line up with TRBD2. Germline loops: CDR1 SNHLY, CDR2 FYNNEI. With 2 bases clipped from V and 0 bases from J, the junction kept 3 bases outside the gene matches. The CDR3 length is 16 residues. The CDR3 is CASSESSGTSTDTQYF. Written as DNA, the CDR3 is TGTGCCAGCAGTGAATCTAGCGGGACGAGCACAGATACGCAGTATTTT.

The chain uses TRBV7-9 and TRBJ1-2, with D possibly matching TRBD1 (5 bases). From germline, CDR1 is SEHNR and CDR2 FQNEAQ (reference sequence). Trimming took 0 bases from V and 6 from J, leaving 14 bases between them. This CDR3 has 15 amino acids. Written as DNA, the CDR3 is TGTGCCAGCAGCTTAGCGCAAGGCCTCAGGGATGGCTACACCTTC. Protein product: CASSLAQGLRDGYTF.

V usage is TRBV27 and J usage is TRBJ2-3; maybe TRBD1 (5 bases). Germline CDR1 is MNHEY and CDR2 is SMNVEV (reference sequence). CDR3 size: 16 residues. Between the trimmed V and J ends, which lost 7 bases and 2 bases, there was a span of 19 bases. The CDR3 protein is CASIPWGGTSTDTQYF. CDR3 sequence (DNA): TGTGCCAGCATCCCTTGGGGCGGAACATCCACAGATACGCAGTATTTT.